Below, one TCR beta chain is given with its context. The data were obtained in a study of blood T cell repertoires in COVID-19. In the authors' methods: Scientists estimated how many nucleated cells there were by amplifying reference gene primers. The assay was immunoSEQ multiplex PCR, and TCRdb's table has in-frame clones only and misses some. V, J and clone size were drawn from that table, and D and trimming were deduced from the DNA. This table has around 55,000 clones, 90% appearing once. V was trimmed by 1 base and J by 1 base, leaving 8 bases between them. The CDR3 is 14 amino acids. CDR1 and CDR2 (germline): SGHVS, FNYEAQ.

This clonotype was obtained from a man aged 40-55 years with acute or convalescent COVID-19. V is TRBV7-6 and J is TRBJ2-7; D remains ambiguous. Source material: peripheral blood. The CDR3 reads CASSLGASSYEQYF. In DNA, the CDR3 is TGTGCCAGCAGCTTAGGGGCCTCGTCCTACGAGCAGTACTTC. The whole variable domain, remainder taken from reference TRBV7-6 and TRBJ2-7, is GAGVSQSPRYKVTKRGQDVALRCDPISGHVSLYWYRQALGQGPEFLTYFNYEAQQDKSGLPNDRFSAERPEGSISTLTIQRTEQRDSAMYRCASSLGASSYEQYFGPGTRLTVT.